These 20 T cell receptor beta chains were all obtained from the same sample, sequenced in a study of T cell repertoires in cytomegalovirus infection. In TCRdb, the reads were re-called with MiXCR into one record per CDR3 protein. The sample includes 150,000 to 190,000 distinct CDR3 sequences, less than 25% seen only once; the top ten take 10% to 11%. The sequencing sample was made of PBMCs. These TCRs come from a human donor in good health (CMV status not recorded). Some clones in this sample may be carry-over from other donors' samples.

This clonotype was observed at least ten times. CDR3 region: CASSLSFSGGYEQYF. The CDR3 region has the DNA TGTGCCAGCAGCCTCTCCTTCTCGGGAGGGTACGAGCAGTACTTC. The chain couples TRBV7-2 to TRBJ2-7, with 8 bases aligning to TRBD2. V lost 5 bases, J lost 4 bases, and 10 bases stayed unmatched. The CDR3 is 15 amino acids. The germline gives CDR1 SGHTA, CDR2 FQGNSA.

The V gene is TRBV7-6, the J gene TRBJ1-6, with a weak D call TRBD1 (6 bases). The ends were cut back, 5 bases at V and 0 bases at J, with 17 bases in the middle. Germline V gene sequence: CDR1 SGHVS, CDR2 FNYEAQ. CDR3 length equals 18 residues. This chain's CDR3 is CASSPLTGTSSYNSPLHF. CDR3 sequence (DNA): TGTGCCAGCAGCCCACTCACAGGGACCAGCTCCTATAATTCACCCCTCCACTTT.

This clonotype was seen ten or more times. V gene TRBV6-1 combines with J gene TRBJ2-1, with 9 bases that match TRBD1. Germline trimming cut 6 bases from V and 1 base from J; bases unmatched to any gene: 1. Germline values: CDR1 MNHNS, CDR2 SASEGT. The CDR3 totals 14 residues. The CDR3 coding sequence is TGTGCCAGCAGGGACAGGGGTTCCTACAATGAGCAGTTCTTC. Protein sequence: CASRDRGSYNEQFF.

In this sample, this clonotype turned up a few times. V is TRBV6-6 and J is TRBJ1-6, with D maybe TRBD1 (6 bases). CDR1 and CDR2 from the germline V gene are MNHNY and SVGAGI (reference sequence). This CDR3 has 15 residues. V was shortened by 2 bases and J by 7 bases, with 12 bases between the two germline ends. The CDR3 nucleotides read TGTGCCAGCAGTTACCAACAGGGAAACAATTCACCCCTCCACTTT. The encoded protein is CASSYQQGNNSPLHF.

The table lists this clonotype with a few counts. This chain uses TRBV12-3 or TRBV12-4 with TRBJ2-5; tentatively, D is TRBD1 (6 bases). The V end lost 3 bases, the J end lost 4 bases, and 12 bases lay between the germline ends. The CDR3 has 14 amino acids. For the CDR3, the DNA is TGTGCCAGCAGTTTGGGTCAGGGGCCAGAGACCCAGTACTTC. Protein: CASSLGQGPETQYF.

This clonotype was counted a few times. CDR3: CASTSWRGGYNEQFF. DNA for the CDR3: TGTGCCAGCACCTCTTGGCGGGGGGGTTACAATGAGCAGTTCTTC. The V gene is TRBV12-3 or TRBV12-4, the J gene TRBJ2-1; 9 nucleotides align to TRBD2. The CDR3 loop spans 15 amino acids. V lost 7 bases to trimming and J lost 4 bases; unmatched junction nucleotides: 8.

This clonotype was found a few times. This chain joins TRBV7-2 and TRBJ1-3, with D possibly TRBD1 on 5 matching bases. Trimming left V 5 bases short and J 7 bases short, with 9 bases between. Per the germline V gene, CDR1 is SGHTA and CDR2 is FQGNSA. The CDR3 covers 12 residues. CDR3 in DNA: TGTGCCAGCAGCCCGACAGAGAACACCATATATTTT. This sequence encodes CASSPTENTIYF.

A few counts support this clonotype. The chain carries TRBV12-3 or TRBV12-4 and TRBJ1-3; D gene unclear. The CDR3 contains 12 residues. V gave up 3 bases and J gave up 6 bases, with 6 bases separating them. The CDR3 here is CASSFGANTIYF. CDR3 nucleotides: TGTGCCAGCAGTTTTGGAGCAAACACCATATATTTT.

This clonotype appeared a few times. The chain recombines TRBV2 with TRBJ2-3; TRBD1 or TRBD2 may be the D gene (5 bases each). Per the germline V gene, CDR1 is SNHLY and CDR2 is FYNNEI. This CDR3 is built from 14 residues. Trimming shortened V by 8 bases and J by 5 bases, and 17 bases separated the two germline ends. The CDR3 sequence is CASLSGPPEDTQYF. Here the CDR3 DNA reads TGTGCCAGCTTATCGGGGCCCCCAGAAGATACGCAGTATTTT.

A few counts support this clonotype. The chain is built from TRBV28 and TRBJ2-7; D is unresolved. The germline gives CDR1 MDHEN, CDR2 SYDVKM. The CDR3 has 12 amino acids. Trimming removed 6 bases from V and 6 bases from J, with 12 bases in between. CDR3 nucleotides: TGTGCCAGCAGCCGCGGACGGAGCGAGCAGTACTTC. It translates to CASSRGRSEQYF. The full variable domain, with the rest looked up from reference TRBV28 and TRBJ2-7, is DVKVTQSSRYLVKRTGEKVFLECVQDMDHENMFWYRQDPGLGLRLIYFSYDVKMKEKGDIPEGYSVSREKKERFSLILESASTNQTSMYLCASSRGRSEQYFGPGTRLTVT.

There are many counts of this clonotype. This chain joins TRBV7-6 and TRBJ1-1, with TRBD1 matching over 10 bases. Germline CDR1 SGHVS, CDR2 FNYEAQ. This CDR3 is 14 amino acids long. Unmatched junction bases numbered 1, after V lost 3 bases and J lost 3 bases. CDR3 amino acids: CASSLGQGYTEAFF. CDR3 DNA: TGTGCCAGCAGCTTGGGACAGGGGTACACTGAAGCTTTCTTT.

The table lists this clonotype with many counts. CDR3 coding DNA: TGTGCCAGCAGCATGGGTAACGGGGAGCTGTTTTTT. It translates to CASSMGNGELFF. The V and J genes are TRBV28 and TRBJ2-2, with unresolved D. The V end was cut by 6 bases, the J end by 7 bases, with 9 bases between. Germline CDR1 MDHEN, CDR2 SYDVKM. The CDR3 consists of 12 residues. Filled out from reference TRBV28 and TRBJ2-2, the complete variable domain reads DVKVTQSSRYLVKRTGEKVFLECVQDMDHENMFWYRQDPGLGLRLIYFSYDVKMKEKGDIPEGYSVSREKKERFSLILESASTNQTSMYLCASSMGNGELFFGEGSRLTVL.

This clonotype has more than one count but fewer than ten. The chain links TRBV27 to TRBJ1-1; a weak D match, TRBD1 (6 bases). Germline V gives CDR1 MNHEY, CDR2 SMNVEV (reference sequence). V lost 5 bases, J lost 0 bases, and 13 bases lay in between. The CDR3 contains 15 residues. CDR3 residues: CASSASTGLNTEAFF. CDR3 DNA sequence: TGTGCCAGCAGTGCCTCAACAGGGCTGAACACTGAAGCTTTCTTT.

The V call is TRBV3-1, the J call TRBJ2-7; 10 bases are a match to TRBD2. The germline CDR1 and CDR2 sequences are LGHDT and YNNKEL (reference sequence). The junction had 4 bases not matched to a gene; V was cut back by 4 bases and J by 4 bases. The CDR3 is made up of 14 amino acids. The chain's CDR3 is CASSPGLAVYEQYF. In DNA form, the CDR3 reads TGTGCCAGCAGCCCCGGACTAGCGGTATACGAGCAGTACTTC.

This clonotype has just a few counts. The chain uses TRBV11-2 and TRBJ1-4; TRBD1 matches 7 bases. Germline V gene data show CDR1 as SGHAT and CDR2 as FQNNGV. The junction had 1 base not matched to a gene; V was cut back by 3 bases and J by 0 bases. The CDR3 totals 15 residues. The CDR3 sequence is CASSLTGSTNEKLFF. CDR3 nucleotide sequence: TGTGCCAGCAGCTTGACAGGGTCAACTAATGAAAAACTGTTTTTT.

The chain recombines TRBV25-1 with TRBJ1-1; D may be TRBD1 (6 bases). CDR1 is MGHDK and CDR2 is SYGVNS in the germline V gene. Trimming stripped 1 base from V and 6 bases from J, with 18 bases between. The CDR3 is made up of 16 amino acids. The CDR3 DNA sequence: TGTGCCAGCAGTGAATGGGGGGCCCAGGGGAAGGCTGAAGCTTTCTTT. As protein: CASSEWGAQGKAEAFF.

In its sample, this clonotype was seen many times. The chain is built from TRBV7-2 and TRBJ2-7; D could derive from TRBD1 or TRBD2 (5 bases each). From germline, CDR1 is SGHTA and CDR2 FQGNSA. Trimming left V 5 bases short and J 5 bases short, with 16 bases between. The CDR3 is 14 amino acids. The CDR3 spells CASSQDGTLDEQYF. The CDR3 DNA sequence: TGTGCCAGCAGCCAGGACGGGACCCTCGACGAGCAGTACTTC. Using reference TRBV7-2 and TRBJ2-7 for the parts outside the CDR3, the full variable domain is GAGVSQSPSNKVTEKGKDVELRCDPISGHTALYWYRQSLGQGLEFLIYFQGNSAPDKSGLPSDRFSAERTGGSVSTLTIQRTQQEDSAVYLCASSQDGTLDEQYFGPGTRLTVT.

Points on this clonotype: Since the CDR3 does not end with the conserved phenylalanine or tryptophan, this likely comes from a read error. This chain uses TRBV12-3 or TRBV12-4 with TRBJ1-1; D remains ambiguous. CDR3 length equals 14 residues. V was pared by 5 bases and J by 2 bases, with 12 bases between. CDR3 coding DNA: TGTGCCAGCAGTCCCCGGCCTCTAAACACTGAAGCTTTCCTT. Translating gives CASSPRPLNTEAFL.

The V gene is TRBV11-2, the J gene TRBJ2-3; 7 bases agree with TRBD1. The CDR3 has 15 amino acids. The J segment lost 2 bases and the V segment lost 2 bases, leaving 4 bases of the junction unmatched. Germline CDR1 is SGHAT and CDR2 is FQNNGV. The CDR3 DNA reads TGTGCCAGCAGCTTATCGGGACAGCACACAGATACGCAGTATTTT. Protein product: CASSLSGQHTDTQYF.

V is TRBV27 and J is TRBJ2-5; D might be TRBD2 (6 bases). The CDR3 extends over 14 amino acids. The germline V and J ends were trimmed by 6 bases and 0 bases, with 11 bases remaining between them. Looked up from germline, CDR1 is MNHEY and CDR2 is SMNVEV (reference sequence). CDR3 in amino acids: CASSPGDYQETQYF. The CDR3 DNA reads as TGTGCCAGCAGCCCGGGGGACTACCAAGAGACCCAGTACTTC.